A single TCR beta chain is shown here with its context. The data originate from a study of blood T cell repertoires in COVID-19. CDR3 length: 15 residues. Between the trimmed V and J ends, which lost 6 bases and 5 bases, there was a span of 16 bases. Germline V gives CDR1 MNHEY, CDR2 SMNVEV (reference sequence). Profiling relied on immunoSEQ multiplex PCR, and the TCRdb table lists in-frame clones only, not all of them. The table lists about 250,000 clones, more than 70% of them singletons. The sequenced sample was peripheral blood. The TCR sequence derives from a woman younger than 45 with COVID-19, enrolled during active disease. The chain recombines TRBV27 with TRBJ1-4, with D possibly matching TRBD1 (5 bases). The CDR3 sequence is CASSRDSLQNEKLFF. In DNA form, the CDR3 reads TGTGCCAGCAGCCGTGACAGCTTGCAAAATGAAAAACTGTTTTTT.